The sequence of this T cell receptor (beta chain) was determined in a study of cytomegalovirus exposure and HLA in healthy donors. Notes on the study in general: Earlier results showed most TCR beta V segments being productive about 90% or about 30% of the time. Reported performance of the classifier showed diagnosis of cytomegalovirus status with high specificity and sensitivity.

Germline V CDR1 and CDR2: ENHRY, SYGVKD. V gave up 4 bases and J gave up 3 bases, with 12 bases separating them. There are 14 residues in the CDR3. This clone was seen more than once but under ten times. Its specificity is not known. PCR used 60 Vbeta primers and 13 Jbeta primers. Sequenced by immunoSEQ multiplex PCR; TCRdb stores in-frame clones only, minus some. The data show approximately 190,000 clones, around 83% seen once. The TCR originated in a woman aged 45-60 years in good health and CMV-seropositive. Source material: PBMCs. The chain employs TRBV10-3 and TRBJ2-5, with TRBD1 as a possible D gene (6 bases). The CDR3 coding sequence is TGTGCCATCAGTGGGAGGCAGGGGAAAGAGACCCAGTACTTC. It codes for CAISGRQGKETQYF.